The TCR beta chain under discussion was sequenced for a study of OX40 agonist ivuxolimab in advanced cancers. Context from the whole study: The costimulatory receptor OX40 (CD134) was targeted by ivuxolimab, a fully human IgG2 agonistic monoclonal antibody. Intravenous ivuxolimab was administered to patients every 2 weeks at six dose levels: 0.01, 0.1, 0.3, 1.5, 3 and 10 mg/kg. Among the approximately 50 dose-escalation patients, roughly 20 had hepatocellular carcinoma, 15 melanoma, 9 renal cell carcinoma and 9 head and neck cancer. A male proportion of roughly 80% and a mean age of 60 years, ranging from roughly 23 to 85, were recorded for the dose-escalation cohort. Prior anti-PD-1, anti-PD-L1 or anti-CTLA-4 therapy was permitted, and 40% of dose-escalation patients had received checkpoint inhibitors. Partial responses occurred in three dose-escalation patients: two with cutaneous melanoma and one with hepatocellular carcinoma. Peripheral TCRbeta sequencing aimed to test whether ivuxolimab altered TCR sequence diversity and caused clonal T-cell expansion. The paper covers the monotherapy dose-escalation part of the phase I ivuxolimab trial, which included N of about 50 patients.

The trial excluded patients who had a history of autoimmune disease or were on systemic immunosuppression. Peripheral blood for TCR sequencing was drawn from every dose cohort at baseline, at cycle 4 day 1 and at cycle 7 day 1. The samples were taken from a phase I, first-in-human, multicenter, open-label dose-escalation trial of ivuxolimab. Adults with locally advanced or metastatic melanoma, renal cell, hepatocellular, or head and neck squamous cell carcinoma were enrolled in the trial. Before TCR sequencing, CD4+ and CD8+ T cells were separately sorted from peripheral blood. V is pared back by 4 bases and J by 2 bases, with 34 bases lying between the germline termini. The CDR3 starts with the cysteine, ends with the phenylalanine, and has 22 residues. The CDR3 DNA has 66 bases and is translated from base 1. Via the germline V gene, CDR1 is SGHRS and CDR2 YFSETQ. For sequencing of the TCRbeta CDR3 region, genomic DNA was extracted from the sorted cells. The immunoSEQ Assay was used to sequence the TCRbeta CDR3 regions. Drawn from immuneACCESS, this table holds only the in-frame rearrangements with V and J called that TCRdb kept. Clones are partly lost; checked studies trace under half to an unresolved V gene and leave the rest unexplained. The sample table records about 69,000 clones; 70% to 90% of these occur just once. The ten top clones hold over 5% of the sample.

As regards this clone: The antigen it binds to is not known. Base qualities are not provided; no much larger clone lies one nucleotide away.

Beyond this particular receptor, the publication reports: Clonal expansion of both CD4+ and CD8+ blood T cells was observed from baseline to week 6 at doses 0.1 to 3.0 mg/kg. In the 0.1-3.0 mg/kg groups, partial responders were among the patients with the lowest normalized peripheral clonal expansion, particularly in CD8+ T cells. Which antigens the clonally expanded peripheral T cells were specific for was not determined. After ivuxolimab, CD8+ T cells had more expanded clones than CD4+ T cells on average. Low levels of normalized T-cell clonal expansion were also seen in some patients who did not respond.

The rearranged segments are TRBV5-1 and TRBJ2-1; the D gene assignment is ambiguous. The sequencing here drew on CD4+ or CD8+ T cells sorted from blood, taken in a trial of the OX40 agonist ivuxolimab. The clonotype originates from an adult with an advanced solid tumor such as melanoma, head and neck, liver or kidney cancer. The CDR3: CASSHGTFFTGGRPMTYNEQFF. The nucleotides read TGCGCCAGCAGCCATGGAACTTTTTTTACGGGTGGACGGCCTATGACCTACAATGAGCAGTTCTTC.